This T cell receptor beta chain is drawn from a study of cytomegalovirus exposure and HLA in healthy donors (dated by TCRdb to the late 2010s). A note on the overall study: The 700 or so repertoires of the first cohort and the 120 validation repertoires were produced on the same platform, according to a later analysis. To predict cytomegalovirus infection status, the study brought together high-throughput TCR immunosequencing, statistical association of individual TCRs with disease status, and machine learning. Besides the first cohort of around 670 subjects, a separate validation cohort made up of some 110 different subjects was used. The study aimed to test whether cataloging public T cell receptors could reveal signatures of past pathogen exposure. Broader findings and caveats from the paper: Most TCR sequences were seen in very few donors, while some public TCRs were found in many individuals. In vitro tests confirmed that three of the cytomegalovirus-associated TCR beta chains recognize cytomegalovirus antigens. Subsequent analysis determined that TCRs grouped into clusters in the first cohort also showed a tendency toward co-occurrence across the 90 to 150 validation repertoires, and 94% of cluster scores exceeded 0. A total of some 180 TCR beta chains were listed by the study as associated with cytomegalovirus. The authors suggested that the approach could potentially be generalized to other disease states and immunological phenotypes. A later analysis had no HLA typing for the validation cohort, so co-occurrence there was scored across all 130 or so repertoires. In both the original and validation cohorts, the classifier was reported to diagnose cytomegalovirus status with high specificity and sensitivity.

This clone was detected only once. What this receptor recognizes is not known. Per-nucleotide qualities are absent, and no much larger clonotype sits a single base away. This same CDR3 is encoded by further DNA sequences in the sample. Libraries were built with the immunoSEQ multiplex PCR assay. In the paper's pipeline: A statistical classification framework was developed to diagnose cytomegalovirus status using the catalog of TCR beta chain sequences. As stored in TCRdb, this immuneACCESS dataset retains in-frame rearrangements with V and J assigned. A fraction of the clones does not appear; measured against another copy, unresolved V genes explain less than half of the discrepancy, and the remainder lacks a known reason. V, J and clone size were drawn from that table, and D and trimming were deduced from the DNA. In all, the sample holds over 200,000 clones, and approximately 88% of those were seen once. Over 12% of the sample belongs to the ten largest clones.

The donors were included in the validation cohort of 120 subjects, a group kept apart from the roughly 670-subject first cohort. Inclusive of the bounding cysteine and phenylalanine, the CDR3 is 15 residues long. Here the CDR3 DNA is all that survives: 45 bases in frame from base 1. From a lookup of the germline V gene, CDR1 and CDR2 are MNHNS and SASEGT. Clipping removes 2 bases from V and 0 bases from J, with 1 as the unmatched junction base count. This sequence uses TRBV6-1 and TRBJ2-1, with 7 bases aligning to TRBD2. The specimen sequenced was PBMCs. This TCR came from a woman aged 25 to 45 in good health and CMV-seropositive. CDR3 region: CASSELAGSYNEQFF. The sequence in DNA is TGTGCCAGCAGTGAATTAGCGGGCTCCTACAATGAGCAGTTCTTC.